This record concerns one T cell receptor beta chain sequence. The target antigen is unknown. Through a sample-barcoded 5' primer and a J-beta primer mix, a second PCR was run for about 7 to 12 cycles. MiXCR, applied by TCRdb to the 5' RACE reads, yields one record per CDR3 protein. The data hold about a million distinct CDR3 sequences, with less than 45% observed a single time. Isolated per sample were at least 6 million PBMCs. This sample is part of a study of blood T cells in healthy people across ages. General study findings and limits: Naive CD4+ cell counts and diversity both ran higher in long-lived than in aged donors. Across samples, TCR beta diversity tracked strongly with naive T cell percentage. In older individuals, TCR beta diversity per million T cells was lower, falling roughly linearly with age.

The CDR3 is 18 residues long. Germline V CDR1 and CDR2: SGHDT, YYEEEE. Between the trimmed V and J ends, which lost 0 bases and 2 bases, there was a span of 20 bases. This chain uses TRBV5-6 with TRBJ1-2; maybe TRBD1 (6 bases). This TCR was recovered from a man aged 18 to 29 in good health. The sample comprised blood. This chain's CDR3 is CASSLGWTAELSNYGYTF. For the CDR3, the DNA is TGTGCCAGCAGCTTGGGGTGGACAGCCGAGCTTTCGAACTATGGCTACACCTTC. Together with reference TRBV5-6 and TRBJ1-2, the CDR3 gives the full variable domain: DAGVTQSPTHLIKTRGQQVTLRCSPKSGHDTVSWYQQALGQGPQFIFQYYEEEERQRGNFPDRFSGHQFPNYSSELNVNALLLGDSALYLCASSLGWTAELSNYGYTFGSGTRLTVV.